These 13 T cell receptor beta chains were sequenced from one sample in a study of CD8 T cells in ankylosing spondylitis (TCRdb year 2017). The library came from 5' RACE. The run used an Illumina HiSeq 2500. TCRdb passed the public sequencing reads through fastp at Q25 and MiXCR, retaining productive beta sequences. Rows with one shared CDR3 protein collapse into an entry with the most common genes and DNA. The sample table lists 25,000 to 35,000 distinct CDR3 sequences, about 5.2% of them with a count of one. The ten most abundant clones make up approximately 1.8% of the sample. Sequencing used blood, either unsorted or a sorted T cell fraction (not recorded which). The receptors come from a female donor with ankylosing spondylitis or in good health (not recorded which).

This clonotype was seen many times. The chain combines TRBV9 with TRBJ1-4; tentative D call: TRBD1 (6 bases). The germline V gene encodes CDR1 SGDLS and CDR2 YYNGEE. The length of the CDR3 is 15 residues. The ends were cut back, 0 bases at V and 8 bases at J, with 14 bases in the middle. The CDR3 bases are TGTGCCAGCAGCGTAGCCCCAGGGGAGGAAGAAAAACTGTTTTTT. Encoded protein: CASSVAPGEEEKLFF. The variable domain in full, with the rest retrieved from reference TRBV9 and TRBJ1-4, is DSGVTQTPKHLITATGQRVTLRCSPRSGDLSVYWYQQSLDQGLQFLIQYYNGEERAKGNILERFSAQQFPDLHSELNLSSLELGDSALYFCASSVAPGEEEKLFFGSGTQLSVL.

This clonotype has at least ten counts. The CDR3 loop is CASSLGGSQSTYEQYF. In DNA, the CDR3 is TGTGCCAGCAGCCTTGGGGGGAGTCAGTCAACCTACGAGCAGTACTTC. The V and J genes are TRBV9 and TRBJ2-7; TRBD2 might be the D (6 bases). Trimming cost V 4 bases and J 2 bases, with 19 bases left between them. The germline V gene encodes CDR1 SGDLS and CDR2 YYNGEE. The CDR3 consists of 16 residues.

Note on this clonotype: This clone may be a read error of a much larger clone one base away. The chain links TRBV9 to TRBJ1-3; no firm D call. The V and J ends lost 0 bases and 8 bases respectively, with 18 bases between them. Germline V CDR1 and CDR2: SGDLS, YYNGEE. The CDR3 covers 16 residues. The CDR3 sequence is CASSVAFAGTEDTIYF. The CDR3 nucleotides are TGTGCCAGCAGCGTAGCTTTTGCAGGCACTGAGGACACCATATATTTT.

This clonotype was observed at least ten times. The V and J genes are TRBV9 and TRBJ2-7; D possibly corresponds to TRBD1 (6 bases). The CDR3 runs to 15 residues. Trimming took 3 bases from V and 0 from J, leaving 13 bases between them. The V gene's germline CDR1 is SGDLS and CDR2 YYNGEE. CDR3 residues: CASSAAQGSSYEQYF. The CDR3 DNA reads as TGTGCCAGCAGCGCGGCCCAGGGGAGCTCCTACGAGCAGTACTTC.

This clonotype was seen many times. Here the CDR3 DNA reads TGTGCCAGCAGCGTAGGGGGCTCGACTAGCACAGATACGCAGTATTTT. It is translated as CASSVGGSTSTDTQYF. The chain recombines TRBV9 with TRBJ2-3; D may be TRBD1 (5 bases). Trimming took off 0 bases at V and 0 bases at J, with 11 bases between the two ends. The CDR3 has 16 amino acids. Germline lookup yields CDR1 SGDLS and CDR2 YYNGEE.

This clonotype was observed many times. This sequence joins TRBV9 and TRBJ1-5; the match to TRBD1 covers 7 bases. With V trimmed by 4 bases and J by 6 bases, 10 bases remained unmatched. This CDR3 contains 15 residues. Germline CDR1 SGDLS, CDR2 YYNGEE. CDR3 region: CASSLGQARGQPQHF. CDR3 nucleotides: TGTGCCAGCAGCCTCGGACAGGCTCGGGGTCAGCCCCAGCATTTT. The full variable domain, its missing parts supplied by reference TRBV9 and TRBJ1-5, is DSGVTQTPKHLITATGQRVTLRCSPRSGDLSVYWYQQSLDQGLQFLIQYYNGEERAKGNILERFSAQQFPDLHSELNLSSLELGDSALYFCASSLGQARGQPQHFGDGTRLSIL.

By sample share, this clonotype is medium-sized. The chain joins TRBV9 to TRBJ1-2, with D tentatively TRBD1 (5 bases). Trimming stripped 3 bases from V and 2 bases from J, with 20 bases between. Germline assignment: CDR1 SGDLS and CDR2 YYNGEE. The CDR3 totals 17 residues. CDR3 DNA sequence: TGTGCCAGCAGCGCGAGTGGGGCAGAAAGAACCAACTATGGCTACACCTTC. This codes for CASSASGAERTNYGYTF.

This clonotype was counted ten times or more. The chain's CDR3 is CASSVDPGTSVQETQYF. The CDR3 DNA follows: TGTGCCAGCAGCGTAGATCCAGGAACGTCCGTACAAGAGACCCAGTACTTC. V is TRBV9 and J is TRBJ2-5, with D unclear. V lost 0 bases to trimming and J lost 2 bases, with 17 bases between them. Looked up from germline, CDR1 is SGDLS and CDR2 is YYNGEE. CDR3 length: 17 residues.

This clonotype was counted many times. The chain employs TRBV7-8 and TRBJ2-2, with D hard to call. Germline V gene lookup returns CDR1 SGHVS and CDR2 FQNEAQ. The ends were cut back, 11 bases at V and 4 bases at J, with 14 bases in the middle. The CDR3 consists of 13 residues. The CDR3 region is CASELSGTGELFF. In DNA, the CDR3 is TGTGCCTCAGAGTTGTCGGGCACCGGGGAGCTGTTTTTT.

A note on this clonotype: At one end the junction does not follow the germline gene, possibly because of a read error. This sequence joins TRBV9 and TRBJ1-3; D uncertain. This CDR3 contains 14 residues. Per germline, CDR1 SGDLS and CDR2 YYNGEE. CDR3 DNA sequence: TGTGCCATCTCCTATGGCCGGATGCCAAACACCATACATTTT. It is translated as CAISYGRMPNTIHF.

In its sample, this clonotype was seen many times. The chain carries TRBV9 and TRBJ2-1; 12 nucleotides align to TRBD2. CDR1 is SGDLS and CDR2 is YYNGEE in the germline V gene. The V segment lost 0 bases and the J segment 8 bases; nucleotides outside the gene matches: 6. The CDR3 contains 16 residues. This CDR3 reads CASSVDGLAGWDEQFF. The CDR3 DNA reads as TGTGCCAGCAGCGTAGACGGACTAGCGGGGTGGGATGAGCAGTTCTTC.

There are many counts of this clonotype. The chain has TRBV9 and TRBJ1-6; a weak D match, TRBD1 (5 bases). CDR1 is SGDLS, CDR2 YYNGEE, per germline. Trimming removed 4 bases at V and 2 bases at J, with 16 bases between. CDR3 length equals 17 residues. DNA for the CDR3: TGTGCCAGCAGCCCGTCCGGGGGAGGCGCCTATAATTCACCCCTCCACTTT. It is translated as CASSPSGGGAYNSPLHF.

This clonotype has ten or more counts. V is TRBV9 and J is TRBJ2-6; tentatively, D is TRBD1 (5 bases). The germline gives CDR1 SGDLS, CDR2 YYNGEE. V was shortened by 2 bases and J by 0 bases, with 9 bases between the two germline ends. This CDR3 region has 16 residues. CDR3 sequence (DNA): TGTGCCAGCAGCGTTACAGGATACTCTGGGGCCAACGTCCTGACTTTC. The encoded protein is CASSVTGYSGANVLTF.